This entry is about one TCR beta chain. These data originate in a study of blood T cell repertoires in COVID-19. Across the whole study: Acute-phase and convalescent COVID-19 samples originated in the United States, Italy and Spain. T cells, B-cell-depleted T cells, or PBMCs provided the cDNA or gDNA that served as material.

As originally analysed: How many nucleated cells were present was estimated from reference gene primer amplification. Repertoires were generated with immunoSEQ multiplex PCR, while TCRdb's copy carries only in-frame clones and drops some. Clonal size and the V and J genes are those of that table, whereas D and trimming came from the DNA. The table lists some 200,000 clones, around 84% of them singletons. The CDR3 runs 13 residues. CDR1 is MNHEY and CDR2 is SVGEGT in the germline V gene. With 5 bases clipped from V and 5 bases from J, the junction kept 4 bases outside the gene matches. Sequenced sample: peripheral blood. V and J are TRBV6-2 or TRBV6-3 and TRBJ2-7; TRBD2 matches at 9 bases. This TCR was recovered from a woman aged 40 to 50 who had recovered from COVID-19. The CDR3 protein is CASSPGLAHEQYF. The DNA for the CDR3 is TGTGCCAGCAGTCCGGGACTAGCTCACGAGCAGTACTTC.